This entry lists 28 T cell receptor beta chains sequenced from one sample in a study of OX40 agonist ivuxolimab in advanced cancers. Generated by immunoSEQ multiplex PCR, the TCRdb table keeps only in-frame clones and is missing some. The top ten hold approximately 2% of the sample, which has roughly 80,000 clones, 75% to 90% seen once. The starting material was CD4+ or CD8+ T cells sorted from blood, obtained in a trial of the OX40 agonist ivuxolimab. The receptors come from an adult with an advanced solid tumor such as melanoma, head and neck, liver or kidney cancer.

About this clone itself: The identical CDR3 is also encoded by other nucleotide sequences in the sample. V gene TRBV5-1 combines with J gene TRBJ1-1; D remains unclear. Germline lookup yields CDR1 SGHRS and CDR2 YFSETQ. V lost 0 bases, J lost 1 base, and 4 bases lay in between. This CDR3 is 13 amino acids long. CDR3 in amino acids: CASSLETNTEAFF. The CDR3 coding sequence is TGCGCCAGCAGCTTGGAAACGAACACTGAAGCTTTCTTT.

This chain connects TRBV27 to TRBJ1-2; possibly TRBD1 for D (6 bases). The CDR3 is 14 residues long. Trimming shortened V by 1 base and J by 6 bases, and 12 bases separated the two germline ends. The germline V gene has CDR1 MNHEY and CDR2 SMNVEV (reference sequence). CDR3 DNA: TGTGCCAGCAGTTTATGGGGGGGCGAGAATGGCTACACCTTC. It codes for CASSLWGGENGYTF.

The chain employs TRBV29-1 and TRBJ1-2; 8 bases match TRBD1. The CDR3 runs to 14 residues. CDR1 and CDR2 (germline): SQVTM, ANQGSEA. J was trimmed by 8 bases and V by 7 bases; bases with no gene match: 15. CDR3 bases: TGCAGCGCCCAGAGACAGGGGTTAGTTGGGGGCTACACCTTC. Translation gives CSAQRQGLVGGYTF.

This clone was seen a single time. The chain recombines TRBV10-3 with TRBJ2-7; D is tentatively TRBD1 or TRBD2 (6 bases each). Germline CDR1 and CDR2: ENHRY and SYGVKD. Between the trimmed V and J ends, which lost 8 bases and 7 bases, there was a span of 15 bases. The CDR3 is 12 amino acids. As DNA, the CDR3 is TGTGCCATCTTTACAGGGACTGGGGAGCAGTACTTC. Amino acids: CAIFTGTGEQYF.

This clone occurred a few times. This chain links TRBV10-1 with TRBJ1-1; D is unclear. Trimming took off 2 bases at V and 4 bases at J, with 8 bases between the two ends. The germline V gene has CDR1 WNHNN and CDR2 SYGVQD (reference sequence). The CDR3 has 13 amino acids. The CDR3 DNA sequence: TGCGCCAGCAGTGAGCCGGGCCTCACTGAAGCTTTCTTT. Its translation: CASSEPGLTEAFF.

The chain links TRBV19 to TRBJ2-7; TRBD2 is a possible D gene (5 bases). Per the germline V gene, CDR1 is LNHDA and CDR2 is SQIVND (reference sequence). Trimming left V 11 bases short and J 1 base short, with 18 bases between. The CDR3 extends over 14 amino acids. CDR3 bases: TGTGCCTCCGAGCCATTTTCGGGGTCCTACGAGCAGTACTTC. Its protein product is CASEPFSGSYEQYF.

The sample holds one count of this clone. The gene calls are TRBV4-2 and TRBJ2-5, with 12 positions matching TRBD2. Germline CDR1 reads LGHNA; CDR2 reads YNFKEQ. There are 18 residues in the CDR3. V gave up 0 bases and J gave up 4 bases; unmatched junction bases: 9. CDR3 protein: CASSQESSGGGGGETQYF. The CDR3 DNA is TGTGCCAGCAGCCAAGAATCTAGCGGGGGGGGTGGTGGAGAGACCCAGTACTTC.

The rearrangement uses TRBV2 and TRBJ1-5, with unresolved D. The CDR3 spans 15 residues. V lost 6 bases and J 0 bases, leaving 12 bases between the germline ends. Germline CDR1 reads SNHLY; CDR2 reads FYNNEI. The CDR3 loop reads CASSVGSYSNQPQHF. The DNA of the CDR3 is TGTGCCAGCAGCGTAGGATCGTATAGCAATCAGCCCCAGCATTTT. The variable domain in full, completed from reference TRBV2 and TRBJ1-5, reads EPEVTQTPSHQVTQMGQEVILRCVPISNHLYFYWYRQILGQKVEFLVSFYNNEISEKSEIFDDQFSVERPDGSNFTLKIRSTKLEDSAMYFCASSVGSYSNQPQHFGDGTRLSIL.

V is TRBV18 and J is TRBJ2-3; TRBD2 is a possible D gene (5 bases). The CDR3 spans 12 residues. The V end lost 6 bases, the J end lost 4 bases, and 8 bases lay between the germline ends. From germline, CDR1 is KGHSH and CDR2 LQKENI. CDR3 region: CASSPSPDTQYF. In nucleotides, the CDR3 is TGTGCCAGCTCCCCTAGCCCAGATACGCAGTATTTT.

This chain links TRBV19 with TRBJ1-6, with D tentatively TRBD1 (6 bases). Per the germline V gene, CDR1 is LNHDA and CDR2 is SQIVND (reference sequence). The CDR3 runs to 16 residues. Deletions cut 3 bases from V and 0 bases from J, with 9 bases between. CDR3 coding DNA: TGTGCCAGTAGTATCCAGGGGAGCTCCTATAATTCACCCCTCCACTTT. It is translated as CASSIQGSSYNSPLHF.

V is TRBV29-1 and J is TRBJ2-7, with unresolved D. V was clipped by 3 bases and J by 1 base, with 7 bases between them. The CDR3 totals 12 residues. In germline, CDR1 is SQVTM, CDR2 ANQGSEA. DNA for the CDR3: TGCAGCGTTGAGGGCACATCCTACGAGCAGTACTTC. This gives the protein CSVEGTSYEQYF.

The V and J genes are TRBV11-2 and TRBJ1-1; D is uncertain. V was clipped by 5 bases and J by 6 bases, with 19 bases between them. Per germline, CDR1 SGHAT and CDR2 FQNNGV. The CDR3 covers 15 residues. In nucleotides, the CDR3 is TGTGCCAGCAGCCGACACCGACTAGGAGAGGCTGAAGCTTTCTTT. As protein: CASSRHRLGEAEAFF.

The chain employs TRBV5-6 and TRBJ2-6; D not resolved. The CDR3 is 15 residues long. From germline, CDR1 is SGHDT and CDR2 YYEEEE. Deletions cut 3 bases from V and 2 bases from J, with 9 bases between. CDR3: CASSSPGPGANVLTF. CDR3 nucleotides: TGTGCCAGCAGCTCACCCGGCCCTGGGGCCAACGTCCTGACTTTC. Using reference TRBV5-6 and TRBJ2-6 for the parts outside the CDR3, the full variable domain is DAGVTQSPTHLIKTRGQQVTLRCSPKSGHDTVSWYQQALGQGPQFIFQYYEEEERQRGNFPDRFSGHQFPNYSSELNVNALLLGDSALYLCASSSPGPGANVLTFGAGSRLTVL.

The chain couples TRBV28 to TRBJ2-5; a weak D match, TRBD2 (6 bases). Deletions cut 6 bases from V and 1 base from J, with 12 bases between. The length of the CDR3 is 14 residues. Germline V lookup: CDR1 MDHEN, CDR2 SYDVKM. CDR3 bases: TGTGCCAGCAGCCTATGGAGGGCCCAAGAGACCCAGTACTTC. Residues: CASSLWRAQETQYF.

This sequence joins TRBV11-1 and TRBJ2-1; 7 positions match TRBD2. Germline V lookup: CDR1 SGHAT, CDR2 FQDESV (reference sequence). V lost 1 base and J lost 0; bases outside the gene matches: 0. The CDR3 sequence is 15 residues long. The CDR3 DNA reads as TGTGCCAGCAGCTTAGGACTAGCCTCCTACAATGAGCAGTTCTTC. This gives the protein CASSLGLASYNEQFF.

The sample holds a few counts of this clone. This chain joins TRBV18 and TRBJ2-7; TRBD1 might be the D (5 bases). V was cut by 4 bases and J by 2 bases, with 12 bases left in between. The CDR3 is 14 residues long. Germline V gene sequence: CDR1 KGHSH, CDR2 LQKENI. In DNA form, the CDR3 reads TGTGCCAGCTCACGCACAGGTAGTGCCTACGAGCAGTACTTC. Protein: CASSRTGSAYEQYF.

This clone showed up just once. CDR3 residues: CAIAGTTNEKLFF. CDR3 coding DNA: TGTGCCATCGCCGGGACCACTAATGAAAAACTGTTTTTT. The V call is TRBV2, the J call TRBJ1-4, with D perhaps TRBD1 (5 bases). Germline values: CDR1 SNHLY, CDR2 FYNNEI. The CDR3 is 13 amino acids. V dropped 10 bases and J dropped 2 bases, with 11 bases sitting between them. The full variable domain, rest sourced from reference TRBV2 and TRBJ1-4, is EPEVTQTPSHQVTQMGQEVILRCVPISNHLYFYWYRQILGQKVEFLVSFYNNEISEKSEIFDDQFSVERPDGSNFTLKIRSTKLEDSAMYFCAIAGTTNEKLFFGSGTQLSVL.

The chain carries TRBV7-3 and TRBJ2-3; D possibly corresponds to TRBD2 (5 bases). This CDR3 comprises 17 residues. Trimming took 5 bases from V and 0 from J, leaving 18 bases between them. The germline CDR1 and CDR2 sequences are SGHTA and FQGTGA. CDR3 loop: CASSDSRGSASTDTQYF. The CDR3 nucleotides read TGTGCCAGCAGCGACTCAAGAGGTAGCGCTAGCACAGATACGCAGTATTTT.

In its sample, this clone was seen once. The genes are TRBV9 and TRBJ2-2, with D maybe TRBD1 (5 bases). CDR1 and CDR2 from the germline V gene are SGDLS and YYNGEE. The CDR3 covers 14 residues. V was cut by 1 base and J by 1 base, with 5 bases left in between. The CDR3 nucleotides are TGTGCCAGCAGCGTAACAGGGAACACCGGGGAGCTGTTTTTT. Encoded protein: CASSVTGNTGELFF.

J is TRBJ2-3 and V is TRBV4-2, with D uncertain. The V and J ends lost 8 bases and 0 bases respectively, with 6 bases between them. Germline CDR1 and CDR2: LGHNA and YNFKEQ. The length of the CDR3 is 12 residues. The CDR3 DNA sequence: TGTGCCAGCGGCTCAAGCACAGATACGCAGTATTTT. Amino acid sequence: CASGSSTDTQYF.

This clone was recorded a few times. The V call is TRBV30, the J call TRBJ1-1; D is ambiguous. Trimming took 4 bases from V and 6 from J, leaving 9 bases between them. Germline V gives CDR1 GTSNPN, CDR2 SVGIG (reference sequence). The CDR3 totals 11 residues. The CDR3 DNA follows: TGTGCCTGGAAAGTAAAGGCTGAAGCTTTCTTT. Protein product: CAWKVKAEAFF. Looking up the rest from reference TRBV30 and TRBJ1-1 gives the full variable domain: SQTIHQWPATLVQPVGSPLSLECTVEGTSNPNLYWYRQAAGRGLQLLFYSVGIGQISSEVPQNLSASRPQDRQFILSSKKLLLSDSGFYLCAWKVKAEAFFGQGTRLTVV.

CDR3 sequence reads: CASTPGASGSSYEQYF. CDR3 bases: TGTGCCAGTACCCCAGGGGCTAGCGGGAGTTCCTACGAGCAGTACTTC. The chain carries TRBV19 and TRBJ2-7, with 10 positions matching TRBD2. The CDR3 loop spans 16 amino acids. Germline trimming cut 7 bases from V and 1 base from J; bases unmatched to any gene: 10. CDR1 and CDR2 (germline): LNHDA, SQIVND (reference sequence).

This clone came up a few times. The chain is built from TRBV5-4 and TRBJ1-2; TRBD1 might be the D (6 bases). The CDR3 totals 13 residues. Germline CDR1 and CDR2: SGHNT and YYREEE (reference sequence). V was cut by 5 bases and J by 2 bases, with 10 bases left in between. For the CDR3, the DNA is TGTGCCAGCAGTCGACAGGCAAACTATGGCTACACCTTC. It translates to CASSRQANYGYTF. The whole variable domain, filled in from reference TRBV5-4 and TRBJ1-2, reads ETGVTQSPTHLIKTRGQQVTLRCSSQSGHNTVSWYQQALGQGPQFIFQYYREEENGRGNFPPRFSGLQFPNYSSELNVNALELDDSALYLCASSRQANYGYTFGSGTRLTVV.

The CDR3 DNA is TGTGCCAGCAGCTTAAGCCCACAGGGGGCCAATTCACCCCTCCACTTT. This encodes CASSLSPQGANSPLHF. The gene calls are TRBV7-8 and TRBJ1-6, with 9 bases that match TRBD1. The CDR3 runs to 16 residues. The germline V gene has CDR1 SGHVS and CDR2 FQNEAQ. The trim removed 2 bases at V and 7 bases at J, leaving 6 bases unmatched.

The chain couples TRBV27 to TRBJ2-5; tentative D call: TRBD1 (6 bases). The closer fit of TRBJ2-7 to the DNA end suggests the J call may be wrong. Germline loops: CDR1 MNHEY, CDR2 SMNVEV (reference sequence). The CDR3 contains 14 residues. As DNA, the CDR3 is TGTGCCAGCACCCGAGACAGGTCCTCCTACGAGCAGTACTTC. Encoded protein: CASTRDRSSYEQYF.

V usage is TRBV9 and J usage is TRBJ2-1; D gene uncertain. Trimming removed 4 bases from V and 7 bases from J, with 21 bases in between. CDR3 size: 16 residues. CDR1 is SGDLS, CDR2 YYNGEE, per germline. DNA for the CDR3: TGTGCCAGCAGCACAAACGGGCGGAGCTCGTGGAATGAGCAGTTCTTC. Its translation: CASSTNGRSSWNEQFF.

V is TRBV12-5 and J is TRBJ2-3; D perhaps matches TRBD2 (6 bases). The CDR3 totals 14 residues. V lost 3 bases to trimming and J lost 0 bases, with 7 bases between them. Germline assignment: CDR1 LGHNT and CDR2 FRNRAP. Here the CDR3 DNA reads TGTGCTAGTGGTTTAAGCGGGAGCACAGATACGCAGTATTTT. Protein sequence: CASGLSGSTDTQYF.

The chain recombines TRBV5-3 with TRBJ2-7; maybe TRBD2 (6 bases). TRBV5-3 is placed among ORFs of uncertain function. The CDR3 length is 13 residues. Trimming shortened V by 2 bases and J by 4 bases, and 10 bases separated the two germline ends. Here the CDR3 reads CARSFGTYYEQYF. For the CDR3, the DNA is TGTGCCAGAAGCTTCGGGACTTATTACGAGCAGTACTTC.